The T cell receptor (beta chain) described here comes from a study of blood T cell repertoires in COVID-19. Looking at the study overall: Sites in the United States, Italy and Spain provided acute and convalescent COVID-19 samples.

CDR1 is MDHEN, CDR2 SYDVKM, per germline. The V segment lost 5 bases and the J segment 12 bases; nucleotides outside the gene matches: 19. The CDR3 loop spans 15 amino acids. Here immunoSEQ multiplex PCR was the method, and the copy in TCRdb shows in-frame clones only, minus some. The sample gives roughly 43,000 clones, roughly 90% of which show up once; approximately 15% is in the top ten. This receptor was obtained from a man aged 55 to 70 with active COVID-19. The specimen sequenced was peripheral blood. The chain has TRBV28 and TRBJ2-7; 7 nucleotides agree with TRBD2. CDR3 DNA sequence: TGTGCCAGCAGTGCCCGGTTGGTAGCGGGTAGGTCCGGGTACTTC. As protein: CASSARLVAGRSGYF.